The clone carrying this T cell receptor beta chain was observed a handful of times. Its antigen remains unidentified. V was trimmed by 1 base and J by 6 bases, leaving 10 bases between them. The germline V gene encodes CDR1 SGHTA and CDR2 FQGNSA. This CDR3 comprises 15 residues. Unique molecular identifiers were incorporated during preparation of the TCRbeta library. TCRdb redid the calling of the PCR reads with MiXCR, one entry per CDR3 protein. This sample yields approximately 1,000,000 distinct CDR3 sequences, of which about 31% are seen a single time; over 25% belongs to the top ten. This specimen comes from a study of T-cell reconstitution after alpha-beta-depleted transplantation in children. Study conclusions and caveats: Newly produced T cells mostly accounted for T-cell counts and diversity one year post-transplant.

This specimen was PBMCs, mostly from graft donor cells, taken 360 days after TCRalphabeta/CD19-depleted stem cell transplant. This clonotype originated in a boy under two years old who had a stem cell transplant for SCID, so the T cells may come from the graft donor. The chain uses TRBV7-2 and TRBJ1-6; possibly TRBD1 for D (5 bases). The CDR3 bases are TGTGCCAGCAGCTTAGTAGCAGGGATTAATTCACCCCTCCACTTT. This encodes CASSLVAGINSPLHF.